This T cell receptor (beta chain) was sequenced for a study of blood T cell repertoires in COVID-19. Study in general: The United States, Italy and Spain were the sources of the acute and convalescent COVID-19 samples. PBMCs, B-cell-depleted T cells, or T cells provided the cDNA or gDNA that made up the material.

The length of the CDR3 is 13 residues. The trim removed 5 bases at V and 5 bases at J, leaving 5 bases unmatched. Germline-derived CDR1 and CDR2 are MNHEY and SVGAGI. Original methodology: Reference gene primer amplification in the assay estimated nucleated cell counts. Generated by immunoSEQ multiplex PCR, the TCRdb table keeps only in-frame clones and is missing some. From that table come the V and J calls and clone size; the DNA was used to work out D and trimming. The sample yields tens of thousands of clones, about 86% seen once. Specimen: peripheral blood. The chain links TRBV6-5 to TRBJ2-7; the match to TRBD1 covers 8 bases. This sequence was found in a human donor in a cohort sampled during active COVID-19. The CDR3 loop reads CASSRDRFDEQYF. The CDR3, as DNA: TGTGCCAGCAGTCGGGACAGGTTCGACGAGCAGTACTTC.